The 25 T cell receptor beta chains below all came from one sample that was sequenced in a study of CD8 T cells in Susac syndrome. Reverse transcription of about 0.45 to 1 ug RNA was performed with random hexamers. TCRdb passed the immunoSEQ multiplex PCR reads through MiXCR, listing each CDR3 protein once. The sample lists 150,000 to 200,000 distinct CDR3 sequences; 75% to 95% were seen once. The sequencing sample was made of CD4+ T cells from PBMCs. All receptors come from a human donor with Susac syndrome.

The chain uses TRBV5-4 and TRBJ1-4; unclear D gene. Germline assignment: CDR1 SGHNT and CDR2 YYREEE (reference sequence). V was trimmed by 4 bases and J by 8 bases, leaving 15 bases between them. The CDR3 is 14 residues long. Here the CDR3 reads CASSRNGPIEKLFF. As DNA, the CDR3 is TGTGCCAGCAGCCGAAATGGGCCGATAGAAAAACTGTTTTTT.

This chain connects TRBV5-1 to TRBJ2-3; 8 bases agree with TRBD1. V trimming: 4 bases; J trimming: 5 bases; junction bases outside the gene matches: 9. This CDR3 has 15 amino acids. The germline CDR1 and CDR2 sequences are SGHRS and YFSETQ. The CDR3 sequence is CASSRGQGRLDTQYF. The CDR3 DNA is TGCGCCAGCAGCCGCGGACAGGGACGGCTAGATACGCAGTATTTT.

The chain recombines TRBV29-1 with TRBJ2-7; TRBD1 agrees at 8 bases. The germline CDR1 and CDR2 sequences are SQVTM and ANQGSEA. V lost 7 bases to trimming and J lost 0 bases; unmatched junction nucleotides: 8. The CDR3 extends over 14 amino acids. CDR3 DNA: TGCAGCGCAAGACAGGGGTCGAGCTCCTACGAGCAGTACTTC. It encodes CSARQGSSSYEQYF.

This clonotype was seen only a few times. This sequence joins TRBV5-1 and TRBJ1-5, with D unclear. The CDR3 runs 15 residues. Germline V lookup: CDR1 SGHRS, CDR2 YFSETQ. The germline V and J ends were trimmed by 0 bases and 0 bases, with 7 bases remaining between them. CDR3 region: CASSLEGNSNQPQHF. The CDR3 DNA reads as TGCGCCAGCAGCTTGGAGGGTAATAGCAATCAGCCCCAGCATTTT.

The chain has TRBV6-1 and TRBJ2-2; D is unresolved. Trimming left V 3 bases short and J 0 bases short, with 8 bases between. CDR1 is MNHNS and CDR2 is SASEGT in the germline V gene. The CDR3 is 15 amino acids. This CDR3 is CASSETLTNTGELFF. In DNA form, the CDR3 reads TGTGCCAGCAGTGAGACACTCACGAACACCGGGGAGCTGTTTTTT.

In regard to this clonotype: A read error may account for a junction end that differs from germline. The chain recombines TRBV6-5 with TRBJ2-4; no clear D gene. The CDR3 length is 12 residues. Per the germline V gene, CDR1 is MNHEY and CDR2 is SVGAGI. The CDR3 nucleotides read TGTGCCAGCAGTGACTCTCTGTACATTCAGTACTTC. Amino acid sequence: CASSDSLYIQYF.

This rearrangement joins TRBV18 to TRBJ2-5, with 7 bases lining up with TRBD1. The CDR3 is 13 residues long. The germline V gene encodes CDR1 KGHSH and CDR2 LQKENI. Unmatched junction bases numbered 5, after V lost 5 bases and J lost 5 bases. CDR3 sequence: CASSSPTGETQYF. CDR3 DNA: TGTGCCAGCTCATCGCCGACAGGGGAGACCCAGTACTTC.

The chain recombines TRBV20-1 with TRBJ2-3; 8 nucleotides agree with TRBD1. Unmatched junction bases numbered 6, after V lost 4 bases and J lost 0 bases. CDR3 length: 15 amino acids. Germline CDR1 is DFQATT and CDR2 is SNEGSKA (reference sequence). The CDR3 DNA reads as TGCAGTGCTATTCGCAGGGGGCTTAGCACAGATACGCAGTATTTT. It specifies CSAIRRGLSTDTQYF.

The chain is built from TRBV20-1 and TRBJ1-6; the match to TRBD1 covers 7 bases. With V trimmed by 4 bases and J by 8 bases, 5 bases remained unmatched. This CDR3 has 13 amino acids. The germline V gene has CDR1 DFQATT and CDR2 SNEGSKA (reference sequence). The CDR3 DNA is TGCAGTGCTACCGGGACAGCCGATTCACCCCTCCACTTT. Its translation: CSATGTADSPLHF.

CDR3 sequence reads: CASSLQAQETQYF. Here the CDR3 DNA reads TGTGCCAGCAGCTTGCAGGCCCAAGAGACCCAGTACTTC. V and J are TRBV5-4 and TRBJ2-5; D call uncertain. V was clipped by 1 base and J by 1 base, with 5 bases between them. Germline lookup yields CDR1 SGHNT and CDR2 YYREEE (reference sequence). The CDR3 is made up of 13 amino acids. Looking up the rest from reference TRBV5-4 and TRBJ2-5 gives the full variable domain: ETGVTQSPTHLIKTRGQQVTLRCSSQSGHNTVSWYQQALGQGPQFIFQYYREEENGRGNFPPRFSGLQFPNYSSELNVNALELDDSALYLCASSLQAQETQYFGPGTRLLVL.

This chain joins TRBV6-2 or TRBV6-3 and TRBJ2-7; D gene ambiguous. Germline CDR1 is MNHEY and CDR2 is SVGEGT. The CDR3 runs 12 residues. Trimming stripped 5 bases from V and 5 bases from J, with 10 bases between. CDR3 bases: TGTGCCAGCAGTCCCCTCCTTAACGAGCAGTACTTC. Amino acids: CASSPLLNEQYF.

The chain carries TRBV2 and TRBJ2-3; maybe TRBD2 (7 bases). The germline V gene encodes CDR1 SNHLY and CDR2 FYNNEI. V lost 7 bases and J lost 5, with 19 bases in between. The CDR3 consists of 15 residues. The CDR3: CASMKGGPSVDTQYF. Here the CDR3 DNA reads TGTGCCAGCATGAAGGGGGGGCCTTCAGTAGATACGCAGTATTTT. The variable domain in full, with the rest retrieved from reference TRBV2 and TRBJ2-3, is EPEVTQTPSHQVTQMGQEVILRCVPISNHLYFYWYRQILGQKVEFLVSFYNNEISEKSEIFDDQFSVERPDGSNFTLKIRSTKLEDSAMYFCASMKGGPSVDTQYFGPGTRLTVL.

V gene TRBV5-1 combines with J gene TRBJ1-2, with 7 bases identical to TRBD1. The germline gives CDR1 SGHRS, CDR2 YFSETQ. V lost 4 bases, J lost 1 base, and 7 bases stayed unmatched. The CDR3 contains 15 residues. The CDR3, as DNA: TGCGCCAGCAGCCACGGACAGGCCAATAACTATGGCTACACCTTC. Translating gives CASSHGQANNYGYTF.

The rearrangement links TRBV5-8 to TRBJ1-5; D call uncertain. Trimming shortened V by 1 base and J by 0 bases, and 14 bases separated the two germline ends. There are 17 residues in the CDR3. Germline V gives CDR1 SGHTS, CDR2 YDEGEE. CDR3 amino acids: CASSLFRSVDSNQPQHF. The CDR3 nucleotides read TGTGCCAGCAGCTTGTTTAGGTCGGTCGATAGCAATCAGCCCCAGCATTTT.

V gene TRBV10-3 combines with J gene TRBJ1-2; D is ambiguous. Germline lookup yields CDR1 ENHRY and CDR2 SYGVKD. V lost 9 bases, J lost 4 bases, and 9 bases lay in between. CDR3 length: 11 residues. The CDR3 region is CAISASYGYTF. The CDR3 nucleotides read TGTGCCATAAGCGCGTCCTATGGCTACACCTTC.

This clonotype has just one count. J is TRBJ1-5 and V is TRBV20-1; tentative D call: TRBD1 (6 bases). Germline CDR1 is DFQATT and CDR2 is SNEGSKA (reference sequence). The CDR3 consists of 15 residues. V shed 3 bases and J shed 0 bases, with 12 bases lying between them. This chain's CDR3 is CSASRGPYSNQPQHF. In DNA, the CDR3 is TGCAGTGCTAGCAGGGGCCCCTATAGCAATCAGCCCCAGCATTTT.

This clonotype was counted between two and nine times. This chain joins TRBV12-5 and TRBJ2-5; D not resolved. Looked up from germline, CDR1 is LGHNT and CDR2 is FRNRAP. The CDR3 runs 12 residues. The V and J ends lost 7 bases and 5 bases respectively, with 11 bases between them. The CDR3 coding sequence is TGTGCTAGTGCCCTGGCGAGGGAGACCCAGTACTTC. It is translated as CASALARETQYF.

This clonotype is a singleton in its sample. V usage is TRBV2 and J usage is TRBJ2-5; no reliable D call. V lost 0 bases to trimming and J lost 3 bases, with 2 bases between them. CDR3 length: 12 amino acids. CDR1 is SNHLY, CDR2 FYNNEI, per germline. This CDR3 reads CASSEAEETQYF. The DNA for the CDR3 is TGTGCCAGCAGTGAAGCGGAAGAGACCCAGTACTTC.

The CDR3 spells CASSDRDSSTDTQYF. The CDR3 coding sequence is TGTGCCAGCAGTGACCGGGACTCATCCACAGATACGCAGTATTTT. This chain uses TRBV12-3 or TRBV12-4 with TRBJ2-3; D possibly corresponds to TRBD2 (6 bases). This CDR3 is 15 amino acids long. V was pared by 5 bases and J by 2 bases, with 14 bases between.

The chain joins TRBV2 to TRBJ2-2, with no clear D. Between the trimmed V and J ends, which lost 6 bases and 0 bases, there was a span of 14 bases. The CDR3 consists of 16 residues. Germline V gene data show CDR1 as SNHLY and CDR2 as FYNNEI. The CDR3 is CASRTNTFANTGELFF. The DNA for the CDR3 is TGTGCCAGCAGGACAAACACCTTTGCGAACACCGGGGAGCTGTTTTTT.

This clonotype has just one count. The chain uses TRBV23-1 and TRBJ2-3; no firm D call. TRBV23-1 is classed as an ORF, of uncertain function. The CDR3 sequence is 13 residues long. Trimming removed 4 bases at V and 5 bases at J, with 10 bases between. This CDR3 reads CASSRILGDTQYF. The CDR3 DNA is TGCGCCAGCAGTCGGATACTGGGAGATACGCAGTATTTT.

This chain uses TRBV5-5 with TRBJ1-1; D unclear. This CDR3 has 13 amino acids. Germline V gene data show CDR1 as SGHKS and CDR2 as YYEKEE (reference sequence). Trimming cost V 4 bases and J 2 bases, with 9 bases left between them. The CDR3 region has the DNA TGTGCCAGCAGCCTAAACGAAAACACTGAAGCTTTCTTT. It encodes CASSLNENTEAFF. The full variable domain, rest sourced from reference TRBV5-5 and TRBJ1-1, is DAGVTQSPTHLIKTRGQQVTLRCSPISGHKSVSWYQQVLGQGPQFIFQYYEKEERGRGNFPDRFSARQFPNYSSELNVNALLLGDSALYLCASSLNENTEAFFGQGTRLTVV.

The CDR3 loop is CASSLRGALYNEQFF. In nucleotides, the CDR3 is TGTGCCAGCAGCTTAAGGGGGGCCCTCTACAATGAGCAGTTCTTC. This chain joins TRBV7-3 and TRBJ2-1; perhaps D is TRBD1 or TRBD2 (6 bases each). This CDR3 has 15 residues. The germline gives CDR1 SGHTA, CDR2 FQGTGA. V was cut by 1 base and J by 3 bases, with 10 bases left in between.

Only a few counts were recorded for this clonotype. The chain recombines TRBV7-9 with TRBJ1-1; D ambiguous. V was cut by 5 bases and J by 1 base, with 11 bases left in between. The CDR3 sequence is 14 residues long. From germline, CDR1 is SEHNR and CDR2 FQNEAQ (reference sequence). CDR3 loop: CASSPVDWNTEAFF. The DNA for the CDR3 is TGTGCCAGCAGCCCCGTCGATTGGAACACTGAAGCTTTCTTT.

This clonotype showed up just a few times. V gene TRBV7-8 combines with J gene TRBJ2-7; D is uncertain. Germline lookup yields CDR1 SGHVS and CDR2 FQNEAQ. CDR3 size: 14 residues. Trimming took off 2 bases at V and 0 bases at J, with 8 bases between the two ends. This CDR3 is CASSLRRISYEQYF. In DNA form, the CDR3 reads TGTGCCAGCAGCTTACGCAGGATCTCCTACGAGCAGTACTTC. The full variable domain, completed using reference TRBV7-8 and TRBJ2-7, is GAGVSQSPRYKVAKRGQDVALRCDPISGHVSLFWYQQALGQGPEFLTYFQNEAQLDKSGLPSDRFFAERPEGSVSTLKIQRTQQEDSAVYLCASSLRRISYEQYFGPGTRLTVT.